These T cell receptor beta chains were read from a single sample in a study of blood T cells in healthy people across ages. TCRdb recomputed calls from the 5' RACE reads with MiXCR, one row per CDR3 protein. Counted here are 550,000 to 600,000 distinct CDR3 sequences, roughly 48% occurring once; the ten biggest clones make up about 26%. What was sequenced was blood. The receptors shown here come from a man aged 80 or over in good health. Both conserved end residues are part of each CDR3. A D gene is named only where the DNA matches it firmly.

j_gene: TRBJ2-3; d_gene: TRBD1; v_gene: TRBV4-1; CDR3aa: CASSQEGQGVGDTQYF
j_gene: TRBJ2-1; d_gene: TRBD2; v_gene: TRBV4-3; CDR3aa: CASSQELAGESYYEQFF
j_gene: TRBJ2-1; d_gene: .; v_gene: TRBV15; CDR3aa: CATSREGRGYNEQFF
j_gene: TRBJ2-3; d_gene: TRBD2; v_gene: TRBV20-1; CDR3aa: CSATLLAGGSPSTDTQYF
j_gene: TRBJ2-1; d_gene: TRBD2; v_gene: TRBV7-2; CDR3aa: CASSSLAGGINEQFF
j_gene: TRBJ2-1; d_gene: TRBD2; v_gene: TRBV7-8; CDR3aa: CASSLGRGGFNEQFF
j_gene: TRBJ1-5; d_gene: .; v_gene: TRBV12-3/TRBV12-4; CDR3aa: CAGSFSGGNQPQHF
j_gene: TRBJ1-1; d_gene: TRBD1; v_gene: TRBV9; CDR3aa: CASSVGGTGMNTEAFF
j_gene: TRBJ1-1; d_gene: .; v_gene: TRBV7-9; CDR3aa: CASSLYGNTEAFF
j_gene: TRBJ2-5; d_gene: .; v_gene: TRBV3-1; CDR3aa: CASSQWQQETQYF
j_gene: .; d_gene: .; v_gene: TRBV7-2; CDR3aa: CASRPDRYSSYNEQYF
j_gene: TRBJ2-1; d_gene: TRBD2; v_gene: TRBV24-1; CDR3aa: CATSESAGGPFGEQFF
j_gene: TRBJ1-4; d_gene: .; v_gene: TRBV30; CDR3aa: CAWSKGIGEKLFF
j_gene: TRBJ1-5; d_gene: .; v_gene: TRBV6-1; CDR3aa: CASSEAGQGNNQPQHF
j_gene: TRBJ2-1; d_gene: .; v_gene: TRBV5-1; CDR3aa: CASSLEGDPHNEQFF
j_gene: TRBJ2-5; d_gene: .; v_gene: TRBV7-2; CDR3aa: CASSWLGGGEQYF
j_gene: TRBJ2-1; d_gene: TRBD1; v_gene: TRBV4-3; CDR3aa: CASSQPGQGLDEQFF
j_gene: TRBJ2-4; d_gene: TRBD2; v_gene: TRBV20-1; CDR3aa: CSAAGTSGVSREQYF
j_gene: TRBJ2-7; d_gene: .; v_gene: TRBV7-2; CDR3aa: CASSRDFQSSYEQYF
j_gene: TRBJ1-2; d_gene: TRBD1; v_gene: TRBV6-2/TRBV6-3; CDR3aa: CASRPPGQGSNGYTF
j_gene: .; d_gene: .; v_gene: TRBV6-2/TRBV6-3; CDR3aa: CASSRWTAGSYEQYF
j_gene: TRBJ2-1; d_gene: .; v_gene: TRBV5-1; CDR3aa: CASSRGDVGGSYNEQFF
j_gene: .; d_gene: .; v_gene: TRBV29-1; CDR3aa: CSANGRGGNYEQYF
j_gene: TRBJ2-3; d_gene: .; v_gene: TRBV11-2; CDR3aa: CASSLDGLTTDTQYF
j_gene: TRBJ1-1; d_gene: TRBD1; v_gene: TRBV6-5; CDR3aa: CASSYVTGAEAFF
j_gene: TRBJ2-5; d_gene: .; v_gene: TRBV3-1; CDR3aa: CASSPHGGGWQETQYF